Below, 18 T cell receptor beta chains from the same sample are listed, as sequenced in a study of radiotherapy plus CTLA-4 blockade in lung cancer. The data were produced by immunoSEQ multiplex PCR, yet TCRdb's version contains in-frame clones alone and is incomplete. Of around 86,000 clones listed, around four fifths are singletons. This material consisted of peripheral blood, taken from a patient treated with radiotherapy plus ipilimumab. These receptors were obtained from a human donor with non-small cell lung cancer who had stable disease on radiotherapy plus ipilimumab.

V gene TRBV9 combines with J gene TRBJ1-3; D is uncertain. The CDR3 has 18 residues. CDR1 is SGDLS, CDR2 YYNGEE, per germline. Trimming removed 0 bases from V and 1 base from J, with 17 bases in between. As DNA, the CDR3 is TGTGCCAGCAGCGTAGTGGCAGGCTGGAGCGGGTCTGGAAACACCATATATTTT. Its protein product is CASSVVAGWSGSGNTIYF.

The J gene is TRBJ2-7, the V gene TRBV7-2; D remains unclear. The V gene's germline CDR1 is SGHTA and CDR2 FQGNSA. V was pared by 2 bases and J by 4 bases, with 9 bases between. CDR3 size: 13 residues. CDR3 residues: CASSLSWQYEQYF. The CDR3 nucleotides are TGTGCCAGCAGCTTATCATGGCAGTACGAGCAGTACTTC.

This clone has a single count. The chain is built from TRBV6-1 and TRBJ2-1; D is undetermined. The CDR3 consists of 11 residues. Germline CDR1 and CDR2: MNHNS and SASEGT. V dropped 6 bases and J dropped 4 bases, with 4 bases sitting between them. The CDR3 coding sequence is TGTGCCAGCAGACGATACAATGAGCAGTTCTTC. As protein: CASRRYNEQFF.

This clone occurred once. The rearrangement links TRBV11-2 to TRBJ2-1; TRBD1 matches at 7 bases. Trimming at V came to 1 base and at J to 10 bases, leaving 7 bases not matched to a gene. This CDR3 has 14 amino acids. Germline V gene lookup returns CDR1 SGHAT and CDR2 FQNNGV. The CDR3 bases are TGTGCCAGCAGCTTAGCGACAGGGATTTTCGAGCAGTTCTTC. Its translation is CASSLATGIFEQFF.

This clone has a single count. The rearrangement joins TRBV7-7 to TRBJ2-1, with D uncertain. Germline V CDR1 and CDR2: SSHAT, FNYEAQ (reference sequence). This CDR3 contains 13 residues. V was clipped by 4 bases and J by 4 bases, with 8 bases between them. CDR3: CASSWTDYNEQFF. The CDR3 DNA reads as TGTGCCAGCAGCTGGACGGATTACAATGAGCAGTTCTTC.

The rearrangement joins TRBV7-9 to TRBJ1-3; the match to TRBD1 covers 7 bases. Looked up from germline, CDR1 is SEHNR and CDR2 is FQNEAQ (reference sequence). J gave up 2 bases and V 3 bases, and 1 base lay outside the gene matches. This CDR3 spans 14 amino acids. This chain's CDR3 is CASSFGQAGNTIYF. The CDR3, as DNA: TGTGCCAGCAGCTTCGGACAGGCTGGAAACACCATATATTTT.

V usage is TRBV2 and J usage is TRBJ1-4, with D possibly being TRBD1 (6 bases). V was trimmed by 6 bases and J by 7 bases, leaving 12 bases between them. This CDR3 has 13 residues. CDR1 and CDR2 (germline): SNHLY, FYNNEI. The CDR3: CASRDRGLEKLFF. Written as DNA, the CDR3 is TGTGCCAGCAGGGACAGAGGGCTTGAAAAACTGTTTTTT.

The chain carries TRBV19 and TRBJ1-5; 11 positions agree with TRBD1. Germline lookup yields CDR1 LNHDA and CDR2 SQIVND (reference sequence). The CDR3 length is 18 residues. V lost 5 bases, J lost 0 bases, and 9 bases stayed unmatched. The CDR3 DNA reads TGTGCCAGTAGTTATAAAGGGACAGGGGGACTTAGCAATCAGCCCCAGCATTTT. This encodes CASSYKGTGGLSNQPQHF.

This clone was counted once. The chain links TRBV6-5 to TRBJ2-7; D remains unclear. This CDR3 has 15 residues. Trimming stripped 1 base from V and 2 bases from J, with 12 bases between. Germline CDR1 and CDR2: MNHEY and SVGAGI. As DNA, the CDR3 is TGTGCCAGCAGTTACTTCGGCAGTTCCACCTACGAGCAGTACTTC. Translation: CASSYFGSSTYEQYF.

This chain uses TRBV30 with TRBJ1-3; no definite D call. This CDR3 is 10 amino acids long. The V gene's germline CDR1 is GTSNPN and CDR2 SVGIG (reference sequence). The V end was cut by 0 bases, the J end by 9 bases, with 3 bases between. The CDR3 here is CAWSVSTIYF. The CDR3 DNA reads TGTGCCTGGAGTGTAAGCACCATATATTTT.

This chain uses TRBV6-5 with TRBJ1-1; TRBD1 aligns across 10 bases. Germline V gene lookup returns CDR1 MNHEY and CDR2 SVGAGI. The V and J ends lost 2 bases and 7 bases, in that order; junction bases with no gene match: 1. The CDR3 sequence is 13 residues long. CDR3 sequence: CASSYDRGHEAFF. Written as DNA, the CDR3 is TGTGCCAGCAGTTACGACAGGGGGCATGAAGCTTTCTTT.

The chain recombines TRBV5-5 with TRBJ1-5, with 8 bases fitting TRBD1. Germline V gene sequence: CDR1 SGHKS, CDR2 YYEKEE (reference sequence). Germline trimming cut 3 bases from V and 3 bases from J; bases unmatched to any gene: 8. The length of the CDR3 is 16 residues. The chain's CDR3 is CASSWDRDRLNQPQHF. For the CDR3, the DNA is TGTGCCAGCAGCTGGGACCGGGACAGGCTCAATCAGCCCCAGCATTTT.

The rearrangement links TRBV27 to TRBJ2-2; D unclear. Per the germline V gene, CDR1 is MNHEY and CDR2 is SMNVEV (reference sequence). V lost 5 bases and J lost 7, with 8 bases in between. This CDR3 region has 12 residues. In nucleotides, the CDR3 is TGTGCCAGCAGTCCCTTTGACGGGGAGCTGTTTTTT. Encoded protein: CASSPFDGELFF.

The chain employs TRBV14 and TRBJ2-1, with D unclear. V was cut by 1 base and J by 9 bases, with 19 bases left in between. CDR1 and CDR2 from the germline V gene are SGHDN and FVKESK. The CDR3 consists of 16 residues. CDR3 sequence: CASSQVTTTGWSEQFF. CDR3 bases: TGTGCCAGCAGCCAAGTCACGACCACCGGATGGAGTGAGCAGTTCTTC.

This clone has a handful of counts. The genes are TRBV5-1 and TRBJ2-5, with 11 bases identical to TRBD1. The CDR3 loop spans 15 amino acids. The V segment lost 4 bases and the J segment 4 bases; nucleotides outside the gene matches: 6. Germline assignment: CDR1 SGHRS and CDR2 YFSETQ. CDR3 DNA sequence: TGCGCCAGCAGCACGGGGACAGGGGGGCCAGAGACCCAGTACTTC. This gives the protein CASSTGTGGPETQYF.

The CDR3 DNA follows: TGTGCCAGCAGCGGATCGACAGGGGTAAACACTGAAGCTTTCTTT. It translates to CASSGSTGVNTEAFF. The rearrangement joins TRBV5-4 to TRBJ1-1; the match to TRBD1 covers 8 bases. Germline values: CDR1 SGHNT, CDR2 YYREEE (reference sequence). The CDR3 loop spans 15 amino acids. Losses at the gene ends were 4 bases for V and 2 bases for J; bases not matched to a gene: 7.

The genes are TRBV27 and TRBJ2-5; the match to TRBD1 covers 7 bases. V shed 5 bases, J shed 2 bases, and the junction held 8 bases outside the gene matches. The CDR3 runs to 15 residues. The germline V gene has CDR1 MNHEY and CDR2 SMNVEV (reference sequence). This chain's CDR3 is CASSPLRGSQETQYF. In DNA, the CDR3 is TGTGCCAGCAGTCCCCTCAGGGGGTCACAAGAGACCCAGTACTTC.

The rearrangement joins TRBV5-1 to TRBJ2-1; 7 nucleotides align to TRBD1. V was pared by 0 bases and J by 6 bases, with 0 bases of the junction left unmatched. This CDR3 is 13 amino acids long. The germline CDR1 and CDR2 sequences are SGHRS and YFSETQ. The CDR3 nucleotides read TGCGCCAGCAGCTTGGCAGGGGGCAATGAGCAGTTCTTC. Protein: CASSLAGGNEQFF. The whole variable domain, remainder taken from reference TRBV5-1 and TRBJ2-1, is KAGVTQTPRYLIKTRGQQVTLSCSPISGHRSVSWYQQTPGQGLQFLFEYFSETQRNKGNFPGRFSGRQFSNSRSEMNVSTLELGDSALYLCASSLAGGNEQFFGPGTRLTVL.